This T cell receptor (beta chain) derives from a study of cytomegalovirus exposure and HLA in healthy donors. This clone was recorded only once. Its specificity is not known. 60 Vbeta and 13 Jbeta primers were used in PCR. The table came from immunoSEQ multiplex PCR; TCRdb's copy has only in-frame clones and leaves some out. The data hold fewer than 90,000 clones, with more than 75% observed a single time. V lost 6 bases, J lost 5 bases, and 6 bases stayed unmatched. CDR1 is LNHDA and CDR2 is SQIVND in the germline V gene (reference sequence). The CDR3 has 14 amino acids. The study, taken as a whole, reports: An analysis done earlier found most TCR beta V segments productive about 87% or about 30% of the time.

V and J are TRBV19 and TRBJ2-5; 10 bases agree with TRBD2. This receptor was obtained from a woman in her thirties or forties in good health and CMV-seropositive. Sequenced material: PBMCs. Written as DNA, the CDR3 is TGTGCCAGTAGACTAGCGGGGTGGGAGGAGACCCAGTACTTC. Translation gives CASRLAGWEETQYF.